The following is a T cell receptor beta chain sequence with its context. Its antigen is still unknown. The CDR3 covers 15 residues. The V and J ends lost 5 bases and 0 bases respectively, with 10 bases between them. Germline V CDR1 and CDR2: SGHAT, FQDESV (reference sequence). The data derive from a study of CD8+ T cells in alopecia areata. Starting from PBMCs, sorting isolated CD4+ and CD8+ T cells. Overall study results and limits: Researchers report lesional scalp, most notably alopecia totalis/universalis, outstripped normal scalp in clonality. Although TCR sharing was seen in mice, sharing across patients was less clear, possibly for HLA-related reasons. Scalp sample data also include resident alphabeta T cells from normal skin.

TCR sequencing used cDNA made by reverse transcription of extracted RNA. TCRdb keeps only in-frame clones here, not all; method: immunoSEQ multiplex PCR. This table has 150,000 to 200,000 clones, 50% to 60% appearing once. Sequenced input: CD4+ T cells sorted from blood. The chain combines TRBV11-1 with TRBJ2-2; D tentatively reads TRBD1 or TRBD2 (5 bases each). The receptor was isolated from a human donor in good health. CDR3 region: CASSTGRSNTGELFF. DNA for the CDR3: TGTGCCAGCAGCACGGGACGGTCGAACACCGGGGAGCTGTTTTTT.